Following are 16 T cell receptor beta chains from one sample sequenced in a study of cytomegalovirus exposure and HLA in healthy donors (dated by TCRdb to about 2017). The library was made by the immunoSEQ multiplex PCR assay. For the multiplex PCR, a mixture combining 60 forward primers for TCR Vbeta segments and 13 reverse primers for TCR Jbeta segments was used. TCRdb obtained this table from immuneACCESS and retained in-frame rearrangements with V and J assigned. These tables miss some clones; where compared with another copy, unresolved V genes account for less than half of the shortfall, and the remainder is unexplained. A total of 150,000 to 200,000 clones appear in this sample, 75% to 85% of them only once. The top ten hold around 2.1% of the sample. Input material: PBMCs. All receptors come from a woman aged 18-29 years in good health and CMV-seropositive.

This clone was detected only a few times. The rearrangement links TRBV4-3 to TRBJ2-2, with no clear D. The germline V gene encodes CDR1 LGHNA and CDR2 YSLEER. Trimming stripped 5 bases from V and 5 bases from J, with 12 bases between. The CDR3 has 14 amino acids. DNA for the CDR3: TGCGCCAGCAGCAACGGGTTAGATACCGGGGAGCTGTTTTTT. This encodes CASSNGLDTGELFF.

J is TRBJ1-2 and V is TRBV6-7, with a possible D match to TRBD1 (6 bases). TRBV6-7 is placed among ORFs of uncertain function. The CDR3 extends over 18 amino acids. V shed 0 bases and J shed 4 bases, with 21 bases lying between them. The CDR3 sequence is CASSYSILVTGYGYGYTF. In DNA form, the CDR3 reads TGTGCCAGCAGTTACTCGATACTCGTGACAGGTTACGGCTATGGCTACACCTTC.

V is TRBV30 and J is TRBJ2-1; TRBD1 might be the D (6 bases). Trimming took 5 bases from V and 4 from J, leaving 12 bases between them. CDR1 and CDR2 (germline): GTSNPN, SVGIG (reference sequence). There are 13 residues in the CDR3. The CDR3 loop is CAWAGTHYNEQFF. CDR3 coding DNA: TGTGCCTGGGCCGGGACACATTACAATGAGCAGTTCTTC.

The chain couples TRBV6-6 to TRBJ1-1, with 8 bases identical to TRBD1. The V and J ends lost 0 bases and 5 bases, in that order; junction bases with no gene match: 2. This CDR3 has 14 amino acids. The germline V gene encodes CDR1 MNHNY and CDR2 SVGAGI (reference sequence). The CDR3 loop reads CASSYSDRATEAFF. CDR3 nucleotides: TGTGCCAGCAGTTACTCGGACAGGGCGACTGAAGCTTTCTTT.

The chain uses TRBV7-2 and TRBJ1-1; 7 bases are shared with TRBD1. This CDR3 is built from 14 residues. The germline V gene has CDR1 SGHTA and CDR2 FQGNSA. V shed 5 bases and J 3 bases; nucleotides not matched to a gene: 6. The CDR3, as DNA: TGTGCCAGCAGCCCGGGACAGTTGTACACTGAAGCTTTCTTT. Translating it yields CASSPGQLYTEAFF.

This clone has a handful of counts. In nucleotides, the CDR3 is TGTGCCAGCAGCCGGCGGGGGGGCGAGTTCGGTGAGCAGTTCTTC. Its protein product is CASSRRGGEFGEQFF. This chain uses TRBV13 with TRBJ2-1; 9 nucleotides match TRBD2. The CDR3 has 15 amino acids. The V gene end was trimmed by 5 bases and the J gene end by 9 bases; junction bases not matched to a gene: 11. Germline CDR1 and CDR2: PRHDT and FYEKMQ (reference sequence).

The CDR3 protein is CASSPFGTVYGYTF. The CDR3 nucleotides are TGTGCCAGCAGCCCCTTCGGGACAGTCTATGGCTACACCTTC. The rearrangement links TRBV14 to TRBJ1-2, with 7 bases matching TRBD1. In germline, CDR1 is SGHDN, CDR2 FVKESK. The trim removed 4 bases at V and 4 bases at J, leaving 6 bases unmatched. CDR3 length equals 14 residues.

Only one count was recorded for this clone. The CDR3 DNA follows: TGTGCCAGCAAGACTAGCGGGGGCAAAAACATTCAGTACTTC. This sequence encodes CASKTSGGKNIQYF. The chain combines TRBV6-5 with TRBJ2-4, with TRBD2 matching over 12 bases. This CDR3 is built from 14 residues. The germline V gene has CDR1 MNHEY and CDR2 SVGAGI. Trimming removed 7 bases from V and 3 bases from J; junction bases left unmatched: 1.

As concerns this clone: Germline is not matched at one junction end, which may reflect a read error. This sequence joins TRBV7-9 and TRBJ2-1, with TRBD2 matching 13 bases. CDR3 length: 16 residues. Germline V gives CDR1 SEHNR, CDR2 FQNEAQ (reference sequence). Here the CDR3 DNA reads TGTTCCAGCAGCCCGACTAGCGGGGGGTCTAGGAATGAGCAGTTCTTC. This gives the protein CSSSPTSGGSRNEQFF.

The chain couples TRBV4-2 to TRBJ2-5; 12 bases align to TRBD2. The trim removed 4 bases at V and 2 bases at J, leaving 5 bases unmatched. Germline CDR1 LGHNA, CDR2 YNFKEQ. This CDR3 contains 16 residues. The CDR3 DNA follows: TGTGCCAGCAGCCGGACTAGCGGGGACCTACAAGAGACCCAGTACTTC. This encodes CASSRTSGDLQETQYF.

The chain has TRBV5-1 and TRBJ2-1, with TRBD1 identical over 9 bases. The CDR3 loop spans 14 amino acids. The V and J ends lost 2 bases and 7 bases, in that order; junction bases with no gene match: 4. The germline CDR1 and CDR2 sequences are SGHRS and YFSETQ. CDR3 nucleotides: TGCGCCAGCAGCTTTGGGACAGGGATAAATGAGCAGTTCTTC. It specifies CASSFGTGINEQFF.

This clone was detected only a few times. This chain joins TRBV6-5 and TRBJ2-7, with TRBD2 matching 7 bases. Germline CDR1 MNHEY, CDR2 SVGAGI. This CDR3 contains 14 residues. With 7 bases clipped from V and 0 bases from J, the junction kept 6 bases outside the gene matches. In DNA, the CDR3 is TGTGCCAGCAAGGTGGGAGGGTCCTCCTACGAGCAGTACTTC. Protein sequence: CASKVGGSSYEQYF.

J is TRBJ2-7 and V is TRBV6-4; 10 nucleotides line up with TRBD2. The germline gives CDR1 MRHNA, CDR2 SNTAGT. The CDR3 totals 14 residues. V was pared by 7 bases and J by 3 bases, with 6 bases of the junction left unmatched. In nucleotides, the CDR3 is TGTGCCAGCACTCAAAGCGGGGGGGTCTACGAGCAGTACTTC. This encodes CASTQSGGVYEQYF.

V usage is TRBV6-1 and J usage is TRBJ1-2; no clear D. The CDR3 is 15 amino acids. Trimming pared 2 bases from V and 0 bases from J, leaving 10 bases between. From germline, CDR1 is MNHNS and CDR2 SASEGT. For the CDR3, the DNA is TGTGCCAGCAGTGAATTCGCGGCCACTAACTATGGCTACACCTTC. This sequence encodes CASSEFAATNYGYTF.

This clone was recorded a few times. V usage is TRBV2 and J usage is TRBJ2-1; 9 nucleotides align to TRBD1. Germline CDR1 SNHLY, CDR2 FYNNEI. V shed 1 base, J shed 5 bases, and the junction held 9 bases outside the gene matches. This CDR3 has 17 residues. The CDR3 DNA follows: TGTGCCAGCAGTGAAGTACAGGGGGCGCCCCGTGACAATGAGCAGTTCTTC. Translation gives CASSEVQGAPRDNEQFF.

This chain links TRBV19 with TRBJ1-5; 7 bases align to TRBD1. Germline loops: CDR1 LNHDA, CDR2 SQIVND (reference sequence). The CDR3 sequence is 14 residues long. Losses at the gene ends were 3 bases for V and 4 bases for J; bases not matched to a gene: 3. The CDR3 loop is CASSMGQPNQPQHF. CDR3 DNA sequence: TGTGCCAGTAGTATGGGACAGCCGAATCAGCCCCAGCATTTT.